This T cell receptor beta chain was captured in a study of blood T cell repertoires in COVID-19. At the level of the study: From the United States, Italy and Spain came samples of acute and convalescent COVID-19. T cells, B-cell-depleted T cells, or PBMCs supplied cDNA or gDNA.

Methods used by the authors: The authors estimated nucleated cell counts from reference gene primer amplification. Measured with immunoSEQ multiplex PCR; TCRdb has only the in-frame clones, and not every one. V, J and clone size are those of that table, while D and trimming were read from the DNA. This sample carries approximately 99,000 clones, around 84% of them seen once, and the ten largest clones take over 10%. The germline CDR1 and CDR2 sequences are LNHNV and YYDKDF (reference sequence). This CDR3 has 14 residues. V was cut by 3 bases and J by 4 bases, with 10 bases left in between. Sequenced material: peripheral blood. The TCR sequence derives from a woman aged 60 to 75 in a cohort sampled during active or convalescent COVID-19. V is TRBV15 and J is TRBJ1-5, with D unresolved. The CDR3 is CATSSLGANQPQHF. The CDR3 nucleotides are TGTGCCACCAGCAGTCTGGGCGCGAATCAGCCCCAGCATTTT.